This T cell receptor (beta chain) emerged from a study of neurological immune-mediated disorders. Overall study: A relapsing-remitting course was seen in most of the 34 multiple sclerosis patients and a secondary progressive course in 3. Study observations and caveats: The absence of shared CDR3 amino acid sequences among expanded clones across subjects suggests private repertoires in all groups.

CDR1 and CDR2 from the germline V gene are LGHDT and YNNKEL (reference sequence). Trimming at V came to 3 bases and at J to 5 bases, leaving 9 bases not matched to a gene. The CDR3 totals 17 residues. This clonotype was counted many times. Its antigen is not identified. From 15-18 subjects, each sequencing run yielded over 160 million TCR-beta sequences. TCRdb reprocessed the 5' RACE reads with MiXCR, giving one entry per CDR3 protein. Of about 55,000 distinct CDR3 sequences listed, more than 4% are singletons. The clonotype originates from a man between 45 and 60 years old with multiple sclerosis. The gene calls are TRBV3-1 and TRBJ2-1; TRBD2 matches 11 bases. Sequencing used PBMCs. The CDR3 reads CASSHRRLAGYHNEQFF. DNA of the CDR3: TGTGCCAGCAGCCACCGCCGACTAGCGGGGTACCACAATGAGCAGTTCTTC.